These T cell receptor beta chains were read from a single sample in a study of shared clonotypes between healthy human individuals. TCRdb keeps only in-frame clones here, not all; method: immunoSEQ multiplex PCR. The sample yields 2 million to 3 million clones, more than 85% seen once. The sample was naive CD4+ T cells from PBMCs. These receptors were obtained from a man younger than 30 in good health. Some clones in this sample may be carry-over from other donors' samples. Each CDR3 is given with its conserved first and last residue. Fields, in order: J gene, V gene, D gene, clone size, CDR3 protein, CDR3 DNA. A D gene is named only where the DNA matches it firmly. Size tells how often a clone was seen (once, few, many) or the class of an expanded clone, and some rows leave it out.

TRBJ2-7 | TRBV15 | TRBD2 | NA | CATSRGLAAYEQYF | TGTGCCACCAGCAGAGGACTAGCCGCCTACGAGCAGTACTTC
TRBJ2-7 | TRBV5-1 | NA | NA | CASRNGAEQYF | TGCGCCAGCAGAAACGGGGCCGAGCAGTACTTC
TRBJ1-6 | TRBV6-6 | NA | NA | CASSYLATSSPLHF | TGTGCCAGCAGTTACTTGGCGACGAGTTCACCCCTCCACTTT
TRBJ2-7 | TRBV6-1 | TRBD1 | NA | CASRPGQGRTYEQYF | TGTGCCTCGCGCCCGGGACAGGGCCGCACCTACGAGCAGTACTTC
TRBJ1-1 | TRBV28 | NA | once | CASSLFPGSGNTEAFF | TGTGCCAGCAGTTTATTCCCGGGTAGTGGGAACACTGAAGCTTTCTTT
TRBJ1-2 | TRBV7-2 | TRBD1 | NA | CASSPWDRERTNYGYTF | TGTGCCAGCAGCCCCTGGGACAGGGAAAGGACCAACTATGGCTACACCTTC
TRBJ1-4 | TRBV2 | NA | NA | CASSEGVSWAGDNEKLFF | TGTGCCAGCAGCGAGGGGGTTAGTTGGGCCGGAGACAATGAAAAACTGTTTTTT
TRBJ2-7 | TRBV6-5 | TRBD1 | NA | CASRRDRGSSYEQYF | TGTGCCAGCAGGAGGGACAGGGGAAGCTCCTACGAGCAGTACTTC
TRBJ2-7 | TRBV2 | NA | NA | CASSENTDEQYF | TGTGCCAGCAGTGAAAACACGGACGAGCAGTACTTC
TRBJ2-7 | TRBV29-1 | TRBD1 | NA | CSVTHTGGYEQYF | TGCAGCGTAACTCATACAGGGGGTTACGAGCAGTACTTC
TRBJ1-4 | TRBV21-1 | NA | once | CAKGTGTATNEKLFF | TGTGCCAAAGGGACAGGGACCGCAACTAATGAAAAACTGTTTTTT
TRBJ2-7 | TRBV6-5 | NA | NA | CASSYSSGGSYEQYF | TGTGCCAGCAGTTACTCTTCCGGGGGATCCTACGAGCAGTACTTC
TRBJ1-4 | TRBV7-2 | TRBD1 | once | CASSPTPGQGYEKLFF | TGTGCCAGCAGCCCAACACCTGGACAGGGGTATGAAAAACTGTTTTTT
TRBJ1-1 | TRBV28 | NA | NA | CASSFVIWQGNTEAFF | TGTGCCAGCAGTTTCGTCATTTGGCAGGGTAACACTGAAGCTTTCTTT
TRBJ2-5 | TRBV5-4 | NA | NA | CASSPRMLSQETQYF | TGTGCCAGCAGCCCCAGGATGTTAAGCCAAGAGACCCAGTACTTC
TRBJ1-2 | TRBV7-2 | NA | NA | CASSQRAPLTGYTF | TGTGCCAGCAGCCAAAGGGCCCCCCTAACGGGCTACACCTTC
TRBJ2-3 | TRBV29-1 | NA | NA | CSVGAYPTDTQYF | TGCAGCGTCGGGGCCTACCCAACAGATACGCAGTATTTT
TRBJ2-7 | TRBV9 | TRBD2 | NA | CASAEGTSHNYYEQYF | TGTGCCAGCGCCGAGGGGACTAGCCACAATTACTACGAGCAGTACTTC
TRBJ2-7 | TRBV19 | NA | once | CASSILSDGPYEQYF | TGTGCCAGTAGTATACTGTCGGACGGACCCTACGAGCAGTACTTC
TRBJ2-7 | TRBV10-3 | NA | NA | CAISESKRLDEQYF | TGTGCCATCAGTGAGTCGAAACGCCTTGACGAGCAGTACTTC
TRBJ2-5 | TRBV6-5 | NA | NA | CASRTRRNQETQYF | TGTGCCAGCAGGACACGACGGAACCAAGAGACCCAGTACTTC
TRBJ2-1 | TRBV10-1 | TRBD1 | once | CASSTGTAYNEQFF | TGCGCCAGCAGCACCGGGACAGCATACAATGAGCAGTTCTTC
TRBJ1-5 | TRBV6-6 | NA | NA | CASSLDRMNQPQHF | TGTGCCAGCAGTCTTGACAGGATGAATCAGCCCCAGCATTTT
TRBJ1-1 | TRBV2 | NA | few | CASSEARNTEAFF | TGTGCCAGCAGTGAAGCGCGGAACACTGAAGCTTTCTTT
TRBJ1-5 | TRBV18 | NA | NA | CASSPNEGVIGNQPQHF | TGTGCCAGCTCACCAAATGAGGGGGTCATCGGCAATCAGCCCCAGCATTTT
TRBJ1-1 | TRBV5-1 | NA | NA | CASSPQRGGSAEAFF | TGCGCCAGCAGCCCTCAGAGGGGAGGTTCCGCTGAAGCTTTCTTT